These 5 T cell receptor beta chains came from one sample sequenced in a study of blood T cell repertoires in COVID-19. Profiled with immunoSEQ multiplex PCR; TCRdb holds only in-frame clones, not every one. The table records 200,000 to 250,000 clones, roughly nine tenths of them present only once. Sequencing used peripheral blood. Receptors were obtained from a woman aged 45-65 years with acute or convalescent COVID-19.

This clone has only a few counts. The V gene is TRBV19, the J gene TRBJ1-2, with a weak D call TRBD1 (6 bases). V lost 1 base and J 2 bases, leaving 17 bases between the germline ends. This CDR3 comprises 17 residues. Germline-derived CDR1 and CDR2 are LNHDA and SQIVND (reference sequence). CDR3 DNA sequence: TGTGCCAGTAGTATAGTGGGGGCAGCCGTCGGGAACTATGGCTACACCTTC. Translating gives CASSIVGAAVGNYGYTF.

In this sample, this clone turned up a few times. The chain combines TRBV5-1 with TRBJ1-4; D not certain. Germline V gives CDR1 SGHRS, CDR2 YFSETQ. CDR3 length: 15 amino acids. Trimming stripped 0 bases from V and 3 bases from J, with 9 bases between. CDR3 sequence: CASSLAVGANEKLFF. CDR3 nucleotides: TGCGCCAGCAGCTTGGCCGTGGGAGCTAATGAAAAACTGTTTTTT.

The V call is TRBV5-8, the J call TRBJ2-3, with D unresolved. This CDR3 region has 12 residues. Germline lookup yields CDR1 SGHTS and CDR2 YDEGEE. Trimming pared 4 bases from V and 7 bases from J, leaving 10 bases between. Written as DNA, the CDR3 is TGTGCCAGCAGCCAAAACTCGTATACGCAGTATTTT. Protein product: CASSQNSYTQYF.

V and J are TRBV6-5 and TRBJ2-7, with 9 positions matching TRBD1. J gave up 4 bases and V 8 bases, and 9 bases lay outside the gene matches. The CDR3 loop spans 14 amino acids. Per the germline V gene, CDR1 is MNHEY and CDR2 is SVGAGI. The CDR3 DNA sequence: TGTGCCAGCCGACAGGGGGAGATTTCTTACGAGCAGTACTTC. This encodes CASRQGEISYEQYF.

V usage is TRBV30 and J usage is TRBJ2-7; no firm D call. CDR1 GTSNPN and CDR2 SVGIG come from the germline V gene (reference sequence). V was cut by 6 bases and J by 2 bases, with 11 bases left in between. The CDR3 is made up of 12 amino acids. This CDR3 is CACMASPYEQYF. The CDR3 DNA follows: TGTGCCTGCATGGCCAGTCCCTACGAGCAGTACTTC.